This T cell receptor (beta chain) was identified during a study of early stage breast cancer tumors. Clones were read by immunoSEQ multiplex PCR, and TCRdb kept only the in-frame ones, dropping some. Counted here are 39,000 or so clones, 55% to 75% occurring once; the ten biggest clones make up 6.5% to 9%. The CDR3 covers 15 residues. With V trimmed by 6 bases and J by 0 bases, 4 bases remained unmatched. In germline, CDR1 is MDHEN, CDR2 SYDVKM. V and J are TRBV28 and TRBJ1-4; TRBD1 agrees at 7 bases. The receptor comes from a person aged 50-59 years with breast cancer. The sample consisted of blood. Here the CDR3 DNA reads TGTGCCAGCAGGTCCGGGACAGCAACTAATGAAAAACTGTTTTTT. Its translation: CASRSGTATNEKLFF.